This TCR beta chain was identified in a study of blood T cell repertoires in COVID-19. About the research overall: The United States, Italy and Spain supplied acute and convalescent COVID-19 samples. PBMCs, B-cell-depleted T cells, or T cells were the source of the cDNA or gDNA that made up the material.

Trimming left V 6 bases short and J 3 bases short, with 15 bases between. The CDR3 is 15 amino acids. Germline V gene lookup returns CDR1 MNHNY and CDR2 SVGAGI (reference sequence). Seattle patients were enrolled while actively infected and followed longitudinally. As originally analysed: Estimation of nucleated cell counts was performed using reference gene primer amplification. The data were produced by immunoSEQ multiplex PCR, yet TCRdb's version contains in-frame clones alone and is incomplete. V, J and clone size were drawn from that table, and D and trimming were deduced from the DNA. The table records about 170,000 clones, approximately 86% of them present only once.

This clonotype originated in a man between 60 and 70 years old with COVID-19, enrolled during active disease. Material: peripheral blood. The V and J genes are TRBV6-6 and TRBJ1-5; D call uncertain. CDR3 coding DNA: TGTGCCAGCAGCCTCTTATCCGCACTCAATCAGCCCCAGCATTTT. Amino acid sequence: CASSLLSALNQPQHF.